These 23 T cell receptor beta chains originate from one sample sequenced in a study of beta chain features in type 1 diabetes. Study conclusions and caveats: TCRB CDR3s from Type 1 diabetes patients were moderately but significantly shorter in all four CD4+ subsets.

These receptors have no identified antigens. All of the isolated RNA was reverse transcribed, so expressed TCRB transcripts were sequenced. Profiling relied on immunoSEQ multiplex PCR, and the TCRdb table lists in-frame clones only, not all of them. The table includes 640,000 or so clones, about 14% detected once. Specimen: naive CD4+ T cells from blood. The source of these receptors is a man between 18 and 35 years old with type 1 diabetes.

The chain links TRBV4-2 to TRBJ1-2, with TRBD1 matching over 9 bases. The CDR3 runs 15 residues. With 3 bases clipped from V and 7 bases from J, the junction kept 9 bases outside the gene matches. Germline CDR1 and CDR2: LGHNA and YNFKEQ. Here the CDR3 reads CASSHLGQGARGYTF. DNA of the CDR3: TGTGCCAGCAGCCACCTGGGACAGGGTGCGCGTGGCTACACCTTC.

In this sample, this clone turned up a few times. The J gene is TRBJ2-3, the V gene TRBV18, with D perhaps matching TRBD2 (6 bases). In germline, CDR1 is KGHSH, CDR2 LQKENI. Deletions cut 2 bases from V and 8 bases from J, with 14 bases between. This CDR3 is built from 14 residues. The CDR3 region has the DNA TGTGCCAGCTCACCAATGGAGGGGATGGGTACGCAGTATTTT. It codes for CASSPMEGMGTQYF.

This clone was detected only a few times. The chain carries TRBV10-2 and TRBJ1-2; D gene uncertain. The V gene's germline CDR1 is WSHSY and CDR2 SAAADI. CDR3 size: 13 residues. Trimming removed 2 bases from V and 6 bases from J, with 10 bases in between. The CDR3, as DNA: TGCGCCAGCAGTGAGAGGCAGAGAGATGGCTACACCTTC. Translation: CASSERQRDGYTF.

The chain has TRBV6-5 and TRBJ2-3, with D maybe TRBD2 (6 bases). The length of the CDR3 is 14 residues. Per the germline V gene, CDR1 is MNHEY and CDR2 is SVGAGI. The V end was cut by 8 bases, the J end by 4 bases, with 16 bases between. The CDR3 bases are TGTGCCAGCGGTGGACCCGGGGGACCAGATACGCAGTATTTT. Residues: CASGGPGGPDTQYF.

The chain couples TRBV30 to TRBJ1-2; TRBD1 matches 7 bases. The V segment lost 1 base and the J segment 8 bases; nucleotides outside the gene matches: 10. CDR3 length equals 14 residues. CDR1 GTSNPN and CDR2 SVGIG come from the germline V gene (reference sequence). For the CDR3, the DNA is TGTGCCTGGAGTGCAATCCTCAGGGGGGACGGCTACACCTTC. Translating it yields CAWSAILRGDGYTF.

The genes are TRBV29-1 and TRBJ2-7; weak D call: TRBD1 (6 bases). The ends were cut back, 7 bases at V and 5 bases at J, with 15 bases in the middle. The CDR3 spans 12 residues. Germline V lookup: CDR1 SQVTM, CDR2 ANQGSEA. Here the CDR3 reads CSAGTKAHEQYF. CDR3 in DNA: TGCAGCGCCGGGACAAAGGCCCACGAGCAGTACTTC.

This clone turned up a few times. The V and J genes are TRBV7-2 and TRBJ2-3; D is possibly TRBD2 (6 bases). V was clipped by 7 bases and J by 10 bases, with 21 bases between them. Germline V gene data show CDR1 as SGHTA and CDR2 as FQGNSA. This CDR3 contains 14 residues. In DNA form, the CDR3 reads TGTGCCAGCATCCGGGGGACCTCCCTGGGTGCGCAGTATTTT. Translation gives CASIRGTSLGAQYF.

The chain couples TRBV5-1 to TRBJ1-1, with 10 bases fitting TRBD1. Germline CDR1 reads SGHRS; CDR2 reads YFSETQ. This CDR3 contains 14 residues. With V trimmed by 4 bases and J by 6 bases, 6 bases remained unmatched. CDR3 coding DNA: TGCGCCAGCAGCATAGGGACAGGGGCGCCTGAAGCTTTCTTT. It specifies CASSIGTGAPEAFF.

In the case of this clone: This same CDR3 is encoded by further DNA sequences in the sample. The V and J genes are TRBV15 and TRBJ1-1, with TRBD1 matching 9 bases. This CDR3 has 14 amino acids. CDR1 LNHNV and CDR2 YYDKDF come from the germline V gene (reference sequence). The V segment lost 3 bases and the J segment 2 bases; nucleotides outside the gene matches: 1. This CDR3 reads CATSRGQGNTEAFF. CDR3 nucleotides: TGTGCCACCAGCAGGGGACAGGGAAACACTGAAGCTTTCTTT.

This clone has only a few counts. This sequence joins TRBV7-2 and TRBJ2-3; a weak D match, TRBD2 (6 bases). CDR3 length: 15 residues. Per germline, CDR1 SGHTA and CDR2 FQGNSA. The V end was cut by 6 bases, the J end by 1 base, with 14 bases between. DNA for the CDR3: TGTGCCAGCAGTACGAGGGAGGCGGGCACAGATACGCAGTATTTT. Residues: CASSTREAGTDTQYF.

This clone was detected a few times. The chain joins TRBV18 to TRBJ1-6; 9 positions match TRBD1. Germline values: CDR1 KGHSH, CDR2 LQKENI. Germline trimming cut 5 bases from V and 7 bases from J; bases unmatched to any gene: 6. The CDR3 totals 15 residues. Here the CDR3 reads CASSGRQGGNSPLHF. The DNA of the CDR3 is TGTGCCAGCTCAGGACGACAGGGGGGGAATTCACCCCTCCACTTT. Full variable domain (missing parts from reference TRBV18 and TRBJ1-6): NAGVMQNPRHLVRRRGQEARLRCSPMKGHSHVYWYRQLPEEGLKFMVYLQKENIIDESGMPKERFSAEFPKEGPSILRIQQVVRGDSAAYFCASSGRQGGNSPLHFGNGTRLTVT.

This clone showed up just a few times. The chain recombines TRBV29-1 with TRBJ1-1; D is unclear. The CDR3 has 12 amino acids. V lost 4 bases to trimming and J lost 5 bases, with 11 bases between them. Per the germline V gene, CDR1 is SQVTM and CDR2 is ANQGSEA. The CDR3 DNA reads as TGCAGCGTTGCGGGATGGGAGACTGAAGCTTTCTTT. Its protein is CSVAGWETEAFF.

A few counts support this clone. The J gene is TRBJ2-3, the V gene TRBV7-2, with D perhaps being TRBD1 or TRBD2 (5 bases each). Germline CDR1 and CDR2: SGHTA and FQGNSA. The CDR3 covers 15 residues. Trimming stripped 5 bases from V and 4 bases from J, with 16 bases between. The CDR3 protein is CASSPNRGAADTQYF. For the CDR3, the DNA is TGTGCCAGCAGCCCAAATCGAGGGGCTGCAGATACGCAGTATTTT.

This clone came up a few times. The rearrangement links TRBV10-3 to TRBJ2-5; 8 bases align to TRBD2. The CDR3 is made up of 13 amino acids. Germline V lookup: CDR1 ENHRY, CDR2 SYGVKD. The V gene end was trimmed by 8 bases and the J gene end by 5 bases; junction bases not matched to a gene: 7. The CDR3 DNA is TGTGCCATCTCCGGGACTAGAGGGGAGACCCAGTACTTC. Translated, it gives CAISGTRGETQYF.

Comment on this clone: At the DNA level, this CDR3 is encoded by other sequences in the same sample as well. The chain links TRBV2 to TRBJ2-3; a possible D gene is TRBD2 (5 bases). CDR1 is SNHLY, CDR2 FYNNEI, per germline. With 4 bases removed from V and 2 bases from J, the gap between germline ends came to 10 bases. The CDR3 contains 14 residues. The CDR3 protein is CASSGGLSTDTQYF. CDR3 bases: TGTGCCAGCAGTGGAGGGCTCTCCACAGATACGCAGTATTTT.

The chain links TRBV19 to TRBJ2-5; D is possibly TRBD1 (5 bases). The length of the CDR3 is 13 residues. V lost 2 bases, J lost 4 bases, and 8 bases lay in between. Per the germline V gene, CDR1 is LNHDA and CDR2 is SQIVND (reference sequence). The CDR3 loop reads CASSINRGETQYF. The DNA of the CDR3 is TGTGCCAGTAGTATAAATAGGGGAGAGACCCAGTACTTC.

The chain employs TRBV19 and TRBJ1-5, with D uncertain. The V end was cut by 3 bases, the J end by 6 bases, with 6 bases between. The CDR3 loop spans 12 amino acids. In germline, CDR1 is LNHDA, CDR2 SQIVND (reference sequence). Written as DNA, the CDR3 is TGTGCCAGTAGTATTGTCTCTCAGCCCCAGCATTTT. Protein: CASSIVSQPQHF. Together with reference TRBV19 and TRBJ1-5, the CDR3 gives the full variable domain: DGGITQSPKYLFRKEGQNVTLSCEQNLNHDAMYWYRQDPGQGLRLIYYSQIVNDFQKGDIAEGYSVSREKKESFPLTVTSAQKNPTAFYLCASSIVSQPQHFGDGTRLSIL.

This clone was seen a handful of times. This rearrangement joins TRBV6-5 to TRBJ2-1; 10 positions match TRBD2. Trimming at V came to 7 bases and at J to 4 bases, leaving 4 bases not matched to a gene. The CDR3 is 14 residues long. CDR1 and CDR2 (germline): MNHEY, SVGAGI. CDR3 sequence (DNA): TGTGCCAGCACCCAGCGGGAGGGATACAATGAGCAGTTCTTC. It translates to CASTQREGYNEQFF.

The chain is built from TRBV5-5 and TRBJ2-7, with D possibly matching TRBD2 (7 bases). The V and J ends lost 4 bases and 3 bases respectively, with 14 bases between them. The CDR3 extends over 14 amino acids. Germline CDR1 reads SGHKS; CDR2 reads YYEKEE (reference sequence). CDR3 loop: CASSPKGEGYEQYF. In DNA, the CDR3 is TGTGCCAGCAGCCCGAAGGGGGAGGGCTACGAGCAGTACTTC.

The CDR3 sequence: CSAYSPNHSTDTQYF. CDR3 nucleotide sequence: TGCAGCGCTTACAGCCCGAACCATAGCACAGATACGCAGTATTTT. This chain connects TRBV29-1 to TRBJ2-3; D gene uncertain. With 7 bases removed from V and 0 bases from J, the gap between germline ends came to 17 bases. This CDR3 is 15 amino acids long. Germline CDR1 reads SQVTM; CDR2 reads ANQGSEA.

The chain carries TRBV30 and TRBJ2-5; perhaps TRBD2 as D (5 bases). V was cut by 2 bases and J by 9 bases, with 13 bases left in between. In germline, CDR1 is GTSNPN, CDR2 SVGIG (reference sequence). There are 12 residues in the CDR3. Here the CDR3 reads CAWSPDVGAQYF. CDR3 nucleotides: TGTGCCTGGAGTCCCGACGTGGGAGCCCAGTACTTC.

This clone came up a few times. The chain combines TRBV10-3 with TRBJ1-5, with TRBD1 matching 10 bases. V was pared by 4 bases and J by 7 bases, with 25 bases of the junction left unmatched. Germline lookup yields CDR1 ENHRY and CDR2 SYGVKD. The CDR3 spans 21 residues. In DNA form, the CDR3 reads TGTGCCATCAGTGCCTCCCCCGGGACAGGGGCGGTAATGGGGCTCCGGCAGCCCCAGCATTTT. This translates into CAISASPGTGAVMGLRQPQHF.

The chain joins TRBV4-3 to TRBJ1-5; D not certain. The germline V gene has CDR1 LGHNA and CDR2 YSLEER. The CDR3 extends over 14 amino acids. The ends were cut back, 5 bases at V and 2 bases at J, with 10 bases in the middle. Here the CDR3 reads CASSVTGGNQPQHF. In nucleotides, the CDR3 is TGCGCCAGCAGCGTGACCGGGGGCAATCAGCCCCAGCATTTT.